This T cell receptor beta chain originates from a study of T cell repertoires in cytomegalovirus infection (dated by TCRdb to the late 2010s). For the wider study: Alongside well-studied HLA-B-restricted epitopes, the peptide stimulations were aimed at recently identified HLA-C-restricted CMV epitopes, whose presentation resists viral immunomodulation. Donor HLA type was relevant to the analysis, because carriage of CMV infection together with the matching HLA type was indicated by public TCR beta signatures.

Study-wide findings and limitations: In the ex vivo response, HLA-C-restricted CMV-specific TCR beta clonotypes were dominant, and in two of eight donors the single most frequent clonotype came from this HLA-C-restricted group. Carriers of CMV infection plus the relevant HLA type were discriminated by the cumulative frequency of public TCR beta family members in the study cohort and in an independent roughly 340-donor cohort.

Taken with the paper, the label for treatment or condition translates to: in vitro stimulation with specific CMV peptide epitopes to enrich CMV-specific T cells. A remark on this clonotype: No cognate antigen has been identified for it. Base-call qualities are not available, and no considerably larger clone is one nucleotide away.

This sample was sequenced with an Illumina HiSeq 1500. The public sequencing data were trimmed at Q25 with fastp and processed into clonotypes with MiXCR by TCRdb, which kept only in-frame beta chains. Under each unique CDR3 protein, matching rows form one entry showing the most common genes and DNA. The sample includes 750,000 to 900,000 distinct CDR3 sequences, with under 35% observed a single time. 10% to 15% of the sample is taken by the ten largest. The germline V gene provides CDR1 SGHDN and CDR2 FVKESK. The CDR3 contains 15 residues, cysteine and phenylalanine counted. Only the CDR3 DNA is retained, 45 bases long and in frame from the first base. V lost 2 bases and J lost 1 base; the stretch between them is 11 bases long.

This TCR was sampled from a human donor in good health (CMV status not recorded). Some clones in this sample may be carry-over from other donors' samples. The material sequenced was cultured CD8+ T cells from PBMCs, taken from culture after CMV antigen stimulation. Recombination connected TRBV14 to TRBJ2-5, with the D gene not clear enough to name. This receptor has the CDR3 CASSQTRQIQETQYF. The bases read TGTGCCAGCAGCCAAACCAGGCAAATCCAAGAGACCCAGTACTTC.